These T cell receptor beta chains were read from a single sample in a study of TIL therapy for anti-PD-1-resistant metastatic lung cancer. Clones were read by immunoSEQ multiplex PCR, and TCRdb kept only the in-frame ones, dropping some. This sample has over 15,000 clones, with nearly 80% found just once. This material consisted of blood, taken at baseline. Every receptor here comes from a person between 25 and 79 years old with non-small cell lung cancer. Both conserved end residues are part of each CDR3. D genes are given only for firm matches. Clone size is shown for a subset of rows, as once, few, many or a class of expanded clone.

>NA|TRBV7-9|TRBJ1-1|TRBD1
CASSQTGGGTEAFF
TGTGCCAGCAGCCAGACAGGGGGAGGGACTGAAGCTTTCTTT
>NA|TRBV6-4|TRBJ2-1|NA
CASSGSSYNEQFF
TGTGCCAGCAGCGGGAGCTCCTACAATGAGCAGTTCTTC
>NA|TRBV18|TRBJ1-5|NA
CASSGGNQPQHF
TGTGCCAGCTCAGGCGGCAATCAGCCCCAGCATTTT
>NA|TRBV11-2|TRBJ2-2|NA
CASSLNRVTVELFF
TGTGCCAGCAGTTTAAACAGGGTTACCGTGGAGCTGTTTTTT
>NA|TRBV19|TRBJ1-5|NA
CASTRTANQPQHF
TGTGCCAGTACCCGGACAGCTAATCAGCCCCAGCATTTT
>NA|TRBV11-2|TRBJ2-7|NA
CASSPVGAARSYEQYF
TGTGCCAGCAGCCCGGTTGGTGCGGCCCGCTCCTACGAGCAGTACTTC
>NA|TRBV11-2|TRBJ2-1|NA
CASTLRRDPSYNEQFF
TGTGCCAGCACCCTCCGCCGGGACCCCTCCTACAATGAGCAGTTCTTC
>few|TRBV7-3|TRBJ1-4|NA
CASSLSGNHEKLFF
TGTGCCAGCAGCTTAAGTGGGAATCATGAAAAACTGTTTTTT
>NA|TRBV7-8|TRBJ2-5|TRBD2
CASSLKWFTRRGGEETQYF
TGTGCCAGCAGCTTGAAGTGGTTTACGCGGCGGGGGGGTGAAGAGACCCAGTACTTC
>NA|TRBV27|TRBJ2-1|NA
CATNRGTYNEQFF
TGTGCAACCAACCGGGGGACTTACAATGAGCAGTTCTTC
>NA|TRBV28|TRBJ2-7|NA
CASRQTAPYEQYF
TGTGCCAGCAGGCAGACAGCCCCCTACGAGCAGTACTTC
>NA|TRBV15|TRBJ1-2|NA
CATSRDRGQGTSYGYTF
TGTGCCACCAGCAGAGATAGGGGTCAGGGAACCTCCTATGGCTACACCTTC
>NA|TRBV13|TRBJ1-3|NA
CASSLGGYTIYF
TGTGCCAGCAGCTTAGGAGGTTACACCATATATTTT
>NA|TRBV28|TRBJ2-4|TRBD2
CASSGLDKRGAKNIQYF
TGTGCCAGCAGTGGACTAGACAAGCGTGGGGCCAAAAACATTCAGTACTTC
>NA|TRBV6-5|TRBJ2-7|NA
CASSYSVSQGYEQYF
TGTGCCAGCAGTTACTCGGTTAGTCAGGGCTACGAGCAGTACTTC
>NA|TRBV4-3|TRBJ1-1|NA
CASSQDFRGAIEAFF
TGCGCCAGCAGCCAAGACTTTCGAGGGGCGATTGAAGCTTTCTTT
>NA|TRBV11-2|TRBJ2-6|NA
CASSLKIGGGTGANVLTF
TGTGCCAGCAGCTTAAAAATCGGAGGGGGTACGGGGGCCAACGTCCTGACTTTC
>NA|TRBV6-4|TRBJ2-1|TRBD1
CASSDRDRGINEQFF
TGTGCCAGCAGTGACAGGGACAGGGGAATCAATGAGCAGTTCTTC
>NA|TRBV15|TRBJ2-1|NA
CATSREAVPFF
TGTGCCACCAGCAGAGAGGCAGTTCCGTTCTTC
>few|TRBV28|TRBJ1-4|NA
CASSNEPNEKLFF
TGTGCCAGCAGCAATGAACCTAATGAAAAACTGTTTTTT
>NA|TRBV3-1/TRBV3-2|TRBJ1-3|NA
CASSLGNTIYF
TGTGCCAGCAGCCTAGGAAACACCATATATTTT
>NA|TRBV7-8|TRBJ2-7|TRBD1
CASSSSTLGQGGSYEQYF
TGTGCCAGCAGCTCTTCAACACTAGGACAGGGGGGGTCCTACGAGCAGTACTTC
>NA|TRBV10-3|TRBJ1-5|TRBD1
CAISGGQNNQPQHF
TGTGCCATCAGTGGGGGACAGAATAATCAGCCCCAGCATTTT
>NA|TRBV29-1|TRBJ1-2|TRBD1
CSAGVRDRGGYGYTF
TGCAGCGCAGGGGTCCGGGACAGGGGTGGCTATGGCTACACCTTC
>NA|TRBV5-1|TRBJ1-6|TRBD1
CASRVPGQGNSPLHF
TGCGCCAGCAGGGTACCGGGACAGGGGAATTCACCCCTCCACTTT
>NA|TRBV2|TRBJ1-3|NA
CASSEEVLSSGNTIYF
TGTGCCAGCAGTGAGGAGGTGTTGAGCTCTGGAAACACCATATATTTT
>NA|TRBV7-8|TRBJ1-4|NA
CASSLRVGLGLFF
TGTGCCAGCAGCTTAAGAGTCGGTCTAGGCCTATTTTTT
>NA|TRBV29-1|TRBJ2-5|TRBD2
CSVVEGLAGGYQETQYF
TGCAGCGTTGTCGAAGGACTAGCGGGGGGGTACCAAGAGACCCAGTACTTC
>NA|TRBV27|TRBJ1-6|NA
CASSLKGTPFYSPLHF
TGTGCCAGCAGTTTAAAGGGGACACCCTTTTATTCACCCCTCCACTTT
>NA|TRBV15|TRBJ2-1|NA
CATSRTPQGGNEQFF
TGTGCCACCAGTCGCACCCCACAGGGAGGGAATGAGCAGTTCTTC
>NA|TRBV7-2|TRBJ2-3|TRBD2
CASSLLAGGQADTQYF
TGTGCCAGCAGCTTGCTAGCGGGGGGGCAAGCAGATACGCAGTATTTT
>NA|TRBV6-2/TRBV6-3|TRBJ1-1|NA
CASSLAGASTEAFF
TGTGCCAGCAGCCTCGCGGGGGCAAGCACTGAAGCTTTCTTT
>once|TRBV9|TRBJ2-3|NA
CASSVDGGPHTDTQYF
TGTGCCAGCAGCGTAGACGGGGGCCCTCACACAGATACGCAGTATTTT
>few|TRBV5-4|TRBJ2-1|TRBD1
CASSGRTGPYNEQFF
TGTGCCAGCAGCGGTCGGACAGGGCCTTACAATGAGCAGTTCTTC
>few|TRBV7-8|TRBJ2-1|TRBD1
CASSGGTGATYNEQFF
TGTGCCAGCAGCGGAGGGACAGGGGCAACTTACAATGAGCAGTTCTTC
>once|TRBV2|TRBJ1-1|NA
CASSEEQLLLNTEAFF
TGTGCCAGCAGTGAAGAACAGCTCCTTCTTAACACTGAAGCTTTCTTT
>few|TRBV18|TRBJ1-1|NA
CASSPRRDGNTEAFF
TGTGCCAGCTCACCACGGAGGGACGGGAACACTGAAGCTTTCTTT
>once|TRBV27|TRBJ2-7|TRBD2
CASSPGTSGSYEQYF
TGTGCCAGCAGTCCCGGGACTAGCGGCTCCTACGAGCAGTACTTC
>NA|TRBV7-9|TRBJ2-2|NA
CASSSPGVWPGTGELFF
TGTGCCAGCAGCTCCCCAGGGGTGTGGCCAGGAACCGGGGAGCTGTTTTTT
>NA|TRBV27|TRBJ1-5|TRBD1
CASSSWTGGGQPQHF
TGTGCCAGCAGTTCCTGGACAGGGGGCGGTCAGCCCCAGCATTTT
>NA|TRBV29-1|TRBJ2-7|NA
CSVGGASYEQYF
TGCAGCGTTGGGGGGGCCTCCTACGAGCAGTACTTC
>NA|TRBV10-3|TRBJ1-6|TRBD1
CAISGPGTGTSPLHF
TGTGCCATCAGTGGCCCCGGGACAGGCACTTCACCCCTCCACTTT
>NA|TRBV3-1/TRBV3-2|TRBJ1-2|NA
CASSQEAAYGYTF
TGTGCCAGCAGCCAAGAGGCAGCCTATGGCTACACCTTC
>NA|TRBV5-1|TRBJ1-4|NA
CASSLVPGATNEKLFF
TGCGCCAGCAGCTTGGTTCCGGGTGCAACTAATGAAAAACTGTTTTTT
>NA|TRBV28|TRBJ2-7|TRBD1
CASSLSGTGGHEQYF
TGTGCCAGCAGTTTGTCCGGGACAGGGGGGCACGAGCAGTACTTC
>NA|TRBV7-2|TRBJ2-3|NA
CASSLTLVDTQYF
TGTGCCAGCAGCTTAACGTTAGTAGATACGCAGTATTTT
>NA|TRBV19|TRBJ2-7|NA
CASRIRPETYEQYF
TGTGCCAGTAGGATCCGGCCGGAGACCTACGAGCAGTACTTC
>NA|TRBV4-3|TRBJ2-3|TRBD1
CASSQGQGWTDTQYF
TGCGCCAGCAGCCAAGGACAGGGATGGACAGATACGCAGTATTTT
>NA|TRBV28|TRBJ1-4|NA
CASIGPGVGSRELFF
TGTGCCAGCATAGGTCCGGGGGTCGGCTCTAGGGAACTGTTTTTT
>NA|TRBV19|TRBJ2-3|NA
CASTEEEGRDTQYF
TGTGCCAGTACCGAAGAAGAGGGCCGGGATACGCAGTATTTT
>few|TRBV27|TRBJ2-7|TRBD1
CASSHRGTSSYEQYF
TGTGCCAGCAGCCACAGGGGAACCAGCTCCTACGAGCAGTACTTC
>few|TRBV29-1|TRBJ1-3|NA
CSVETSGNTIYF
TGCAGCGTTGAAACCTCTGGAAACACCATATATTTT
>once|TRBV30|TRBJ2-2|NA
CAWKGVYTGELFF
TGTGCCTGGAAGGGGGTTTACACCGGGGAGCTGTTTTTT
>NA|TRBV7-8|TRBJ2-2|TRBD1
CASSLVGGQGRNTGELFF
TGTGCCAGCAGCTTAGTCGGGGGACAGGGAAGGAACACCGGGGAGCTGTTTTTT